The T cell receptor beta chain under discussion was sequenced for a study of shared clonotypes between healthy human individuals. Study-level findings and limits: Non-shared clonotypes had lower generation probabilities than those shared by all four donors. The low donor count limited represented genetic and exposure-history diversity.

Splitting of each subset's genomic DNA was done evenly across several immunoSEQ plates. Produced via immunoSEQ multiplex PCR; TCRdb's table is partial and in-frame only. This sample has about 2.2 million clones, with about 94% found just once. Selected positively for CCR7 and CD45RO-negative, naive CD8 cells excluded terminally differentiated effector memory CD45RA+ cells. Donors included only healthy HIV-negative adults lacking recent acute infections or vaccinations. Germline V lookup: CDR1 MNHEY, CDR2 SMNVEV (reference sequence). The CDR3 is 13 residues long. V was trimmed by 5 bases and J by 1 base, leaving 8 bases between them. This clone was observed a handful of times. Antigen unknown. Other DNA sequences in this sample translate to the same CDR3.

The specimen was naive CD8+ T cells from PBMCs. The V and J genes are TRBV27 and TRBJ1-1; no clear D. The TCR was taken from a man aged 18 to 35 in good health. Some clones in this sample may be carry-over from other donors' samples. CDR3 residues: CASSPLGNTEAFF. The CDR3 nucleotides read TGTGCCAGCAGTCCCCTAGGGAACACTGAAGCTTTCTTT.